This T cell receptor (beta chain) is from a study of Graves' ophthalmopathy and Graves' hyperthyroidism. Study-wide results and limits: A model built from 13 signatures distinguished ophthalmopathy from stable hyperthyroidism with approximately 89% sensitivity and about 84% specificity.

For repertoire sequencing, the TCR beta CDR3 regions were amplified from RNA transcripts. HTBI-primed first-round RT-PCR preceded second-round multiplex PCR. TCRdb reprocessed the multiplex PCR reads via MiXCR and lists one record per CDR3 protein. The data show around 400,000 distinct CDR3 sequences, around 21% seen once. The PBMC fraction was derived from around 10 ml of fresh peripheral blood. Looked up from germline, CDR1 is MNHNS and CDR2 is SASEGT. The CDR3 is 14 residues long. V was shortened by 6 bases and J by 3 bases, with 12 bases between the two germline ends. This clonotype was seen only a few times. Its specificity is unknown.

The TCR comes from a woman aged 18-29 years with stable Graves' hyperthyroidism. Source material: peripheral blood. This chain uses TRBV6-1 with TRBJ1-5, with D perhaps matching TRBD1 (6 bases). CDR3 region: CASRLPGANQPQHF. CDR3 nucleotide sequence: TGTGCCAGCAGGCTCCCGGGGGCCAATCAGCCCCAGCATTTT.